This T cell receptor beta chain was sequenced for a study of shared clonotypes between healthy human individuals. Study-wide results and limits: Across subsets, estimated richness was generally greater for naive than for memory populations.

Details on this clone: Its antigen is still unknown.

Profiling relied on immunoSEQ multiplex PCR, and the TCRdb table lists in-frame clones only, not all of them. The table shows around 2,000,000 clones, with about 92% occurring only once. The naive CD8 fraction comprised CD45RO-negative cells positively selected for CCR7 and excluded terminally differentiated effector memory CD45RA+ cells. This CDR3 comprises 14 residues. Germline V gene lookup returns CDR1 MNHEY and CDR2 SMNVEV (reference sequence). V lost 5 bases and J 6 bases, leaving 17 bases between the germline ends. The source is a man younger than 30 in good health. Some clones in this sample may be carry-over from other donors' samples. The rearrangement uses TRBV27 and TRBJ2-7; D is possibly TRBD1 (6 bases). Sequenced material: naive CD8+ T cells from PBMCs. CDR3 amino acids: CASSRVGALPEQYF. The DNA of the CDR3 is TGTGCCAGCAGTCGAGTGGGGGCTCTCCCCGAGCAGTACTTC.